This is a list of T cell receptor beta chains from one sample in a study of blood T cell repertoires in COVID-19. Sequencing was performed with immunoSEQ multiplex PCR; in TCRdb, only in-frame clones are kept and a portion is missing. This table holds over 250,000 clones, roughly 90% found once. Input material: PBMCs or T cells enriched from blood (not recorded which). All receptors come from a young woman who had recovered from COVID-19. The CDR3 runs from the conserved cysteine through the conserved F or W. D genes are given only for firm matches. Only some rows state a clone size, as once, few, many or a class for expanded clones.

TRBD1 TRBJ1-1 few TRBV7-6 TGTGCCAGCAGCTACGGGACAGGGGAGGGCACTGAAGCTTTCTTT CASSYGTGEGTEAFF
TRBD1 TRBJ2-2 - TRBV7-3 TGTGCCAGCAGCTTAACAAGTTCGAGGGGGCAGGGCGGGGAGCTGTTTTTT CASSLTSSRGQGGELFF
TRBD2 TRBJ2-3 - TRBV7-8 TGTGCCAGCAGCTTAAGGTGGGGAGGGGGCACAGATACGCAGTATTTT CASSLRWGGGTDTQYF
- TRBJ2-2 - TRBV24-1 TGTGCCACCATGATCGGGAATGGCGGGGAGCTGTTTTTT CATMIGNGGELFF
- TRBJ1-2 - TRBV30 TGTGCCTGGAGTGTACTGCCGTCGTATGGCTACACCTTC CAWSVLPSYGYTF
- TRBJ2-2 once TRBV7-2 TGTGCCAGCAGCTTAGGGGGGGCCGGGGAGCTGTTTTTT CASSLGGAGELFF
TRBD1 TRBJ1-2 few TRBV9 TGTGCCAGCAGCCCCCCCGGGACAGGGGGATTTGATGGCTACACCTTC CASSPPGTGGFDGYTF
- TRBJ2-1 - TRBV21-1 TGTGCCAGCAGCTCCCTAGCGGGAGCCTACAATGAGCAGTTCTTC CASSSLAGAYNEQFF
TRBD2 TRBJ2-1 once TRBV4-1 TGCGCCAGCAGCCAAGATTGGACTAGCGGGAGGCCTGCCGTCTTC CASSQDWTSGRPAVF
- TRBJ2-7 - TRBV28 TGTGCCAGCAGTTTACCCTGGGGGACTCCTGAGTACTTC CASSLPWGTPEYF
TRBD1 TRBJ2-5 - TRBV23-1 TGCGCCAGCAGATCTCGGGACAGGGATGTCATGGCCCAGTACTTC CASRSRDRDVMAQYF
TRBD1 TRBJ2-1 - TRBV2 TGTGCCAGCACCTCGACAGGGAAGCATGAGCAGTTCTTC CASTSTGKHEQFF
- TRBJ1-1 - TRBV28 TGTGCCAGCAGTTTTCTGGGGCGCTTGTTTGAGGAGAACACTGAAGCTTTCTTT CASSFLGRLFEENTEAFF
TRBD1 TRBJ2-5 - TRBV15 TGTGCCACCAGCAGGGGGGTGGGACAGGGCCAAGAGACCCAGTACTTC CATSRGVGQGQETQYF
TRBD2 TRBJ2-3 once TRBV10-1 TGCGCCAGCAGTGAGTCGGGACTAGCGGGGGGGTTCACAGATACGCAGTATTTT CASSESGLAGGFTDTQYF
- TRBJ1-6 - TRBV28 TGTGCCAGCAGTCCCACACAGGGCCTTTATTCACCCCTCCACTTT CASSPTQGLYSPLHF
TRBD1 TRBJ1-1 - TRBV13 TGTGCCACTGGGACAGGGTTACGGAGGACTGAAGCTTTCTTT CATGTGLRRTEAFF
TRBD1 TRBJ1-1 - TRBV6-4 TGTGCCAGCAGTGAACGAACAGGGGGCGTTCGTACTGAAGCTTTCTTT CASSERTGGVRTEAFF
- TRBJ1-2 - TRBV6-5 TGTGCCAGCAGTTACCAGGCGGGGGAGCGGGACTATGGCTACACCTTC CASSYQAGERDYGYTF
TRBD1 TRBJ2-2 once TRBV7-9 TGTGCCAGCAGCGAAAAACAGGGGGCGCCTTATGCCGGGGAGCTGTTTTTT CASSEKQGAPYAGELFF
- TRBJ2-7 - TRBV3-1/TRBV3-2 TGTGCCAGCAGTCCAGGGCACGGGAGCTCCTACGAGCAGTACTTC CASSPGHGSSYEQYF
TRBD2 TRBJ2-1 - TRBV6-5 TGTGCCAGCAGTTACCTAGCGGGGGCCCCTGGCAATGAGCAGTTCTTC CASSYLAGAPGNEQFF